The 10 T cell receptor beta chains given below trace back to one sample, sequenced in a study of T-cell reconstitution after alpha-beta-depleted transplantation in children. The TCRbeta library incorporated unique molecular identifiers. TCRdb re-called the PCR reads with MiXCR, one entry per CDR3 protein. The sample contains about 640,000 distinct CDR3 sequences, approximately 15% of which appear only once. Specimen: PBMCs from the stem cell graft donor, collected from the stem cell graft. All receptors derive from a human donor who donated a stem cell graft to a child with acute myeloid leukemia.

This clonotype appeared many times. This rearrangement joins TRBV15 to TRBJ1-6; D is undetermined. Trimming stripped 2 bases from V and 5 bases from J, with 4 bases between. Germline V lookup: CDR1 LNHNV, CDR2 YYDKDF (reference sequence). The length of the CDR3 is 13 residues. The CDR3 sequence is CATSRLNNSPLHF. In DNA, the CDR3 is TGTGCCACCAGCAGATTAAATAATTCACCCCTCCACTTT.

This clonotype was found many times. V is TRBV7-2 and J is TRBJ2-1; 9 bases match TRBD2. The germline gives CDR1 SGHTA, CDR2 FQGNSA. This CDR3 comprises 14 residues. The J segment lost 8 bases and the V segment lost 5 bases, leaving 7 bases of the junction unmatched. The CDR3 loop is CASSRLAAEDEQFF. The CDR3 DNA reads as TGTGCCAGCAGCAGACTAGCGGCGGAGGATGAGCAGTTCTTC. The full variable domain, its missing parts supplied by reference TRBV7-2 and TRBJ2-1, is GAGVSQSPSNKVTEKGKDVELRCDPISGHTALYWYRQSLGQGLEFLIYFQGNSAPDKSGLPSDRFSAERTGGSVSTLTIQRTQQEDSAVYLCASSRLAAEDEQFFGPGTRLTVL.

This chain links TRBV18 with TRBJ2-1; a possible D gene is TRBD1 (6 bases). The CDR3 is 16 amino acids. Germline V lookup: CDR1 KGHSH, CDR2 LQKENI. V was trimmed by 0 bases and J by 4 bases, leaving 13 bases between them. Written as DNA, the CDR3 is TGTGCCAGCTCACCACCGACAGGTCTAGGATACAATGAGCAGTTCTTC. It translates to CASSPPTGLGYNEQFF.

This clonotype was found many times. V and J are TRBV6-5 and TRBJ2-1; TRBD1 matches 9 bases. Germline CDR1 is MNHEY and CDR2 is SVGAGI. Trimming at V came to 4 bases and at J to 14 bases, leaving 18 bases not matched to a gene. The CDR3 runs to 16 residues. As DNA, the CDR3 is TGTGCCAGCAGTTCGTACGGACAGGGGAGTCAGACGTTGGAGTTCTTC. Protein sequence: CASSSYGQGSQTLEFF.

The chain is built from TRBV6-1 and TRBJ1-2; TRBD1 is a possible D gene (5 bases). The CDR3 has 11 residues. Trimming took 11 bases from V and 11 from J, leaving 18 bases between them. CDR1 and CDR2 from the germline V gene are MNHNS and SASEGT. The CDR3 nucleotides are TGTGCCGGCCGGGGCGCGGGGTCGTACACCTTC. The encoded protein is CAGRGAGSYTF.

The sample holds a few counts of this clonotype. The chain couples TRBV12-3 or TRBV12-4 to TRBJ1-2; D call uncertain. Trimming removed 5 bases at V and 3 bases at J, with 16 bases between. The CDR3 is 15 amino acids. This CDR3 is CASSPDDEGYYGYTF. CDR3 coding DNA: TGTGCCAGCAGTCCGGATGACGAGGGATACTATGGCTACACCTTC.

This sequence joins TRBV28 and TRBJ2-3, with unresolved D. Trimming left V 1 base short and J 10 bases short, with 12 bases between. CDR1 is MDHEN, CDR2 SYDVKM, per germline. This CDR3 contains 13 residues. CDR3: CASSLSGLRSQYF. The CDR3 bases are TGTGCCAGCAGTTTATCCGGGCTTCGGTCGCAGTATTTT.

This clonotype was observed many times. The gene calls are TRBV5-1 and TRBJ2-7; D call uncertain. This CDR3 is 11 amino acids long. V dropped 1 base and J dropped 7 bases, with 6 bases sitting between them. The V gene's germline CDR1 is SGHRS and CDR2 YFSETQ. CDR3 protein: CASSLHDEQYF. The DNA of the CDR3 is TGCGCCAGCAGCTTGCATGATGAGCAGTACTTC.

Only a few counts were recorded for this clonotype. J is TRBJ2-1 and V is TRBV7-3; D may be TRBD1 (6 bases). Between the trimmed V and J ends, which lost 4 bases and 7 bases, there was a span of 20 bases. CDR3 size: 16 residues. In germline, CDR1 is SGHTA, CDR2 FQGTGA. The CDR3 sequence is CASSSDSARGGNEQFF. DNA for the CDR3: TGTGCCAGCAGCTCCGACTCGGCCAGGGGTGGGAATGAGCAGTTCTTC. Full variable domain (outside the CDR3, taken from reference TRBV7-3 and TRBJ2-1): GAGVSQTPSNKVTEKGKYVELRCDPISGHTALYWYRQSLGQGPEFLIYFQGTGAADDSGLPNDRFFAVRPEGSVSTLKIQRTERGDSAVYLCASSSDSARGGNEQFFGPGTRLTVL.

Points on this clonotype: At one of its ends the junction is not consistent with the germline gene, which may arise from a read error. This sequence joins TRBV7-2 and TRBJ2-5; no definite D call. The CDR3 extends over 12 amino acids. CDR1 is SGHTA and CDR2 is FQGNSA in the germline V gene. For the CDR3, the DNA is TGTGCCAGCAGCTTAGTTGGGATGCTCCTTTTTTTC. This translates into CASSLVGMLLFF.